Shown below are 32 T cell receptor beta chains from a single sample sequenced in a study of tissue T cells after allogeneic stem cell transplantation. Data came from immunoSEQ multiplex PCR; TCRdb stores just in-frame clones and leaves some out. The sample has thousands of clones, more than 50% seen once. Time point reported: mouse harvest day 7 after allogeneic transplant. The graft held 10^6 splenic CD5+ T cells and 10^7 T-cell-depleted bone marrow cells. Sequenced input: spleen. The receptors derive from a female BALB/c mouse given C57BL/6 T cells with graft-versus-host disease after an allogeneic hematopoietic cell transplant.

The table lists this clone with a few counts. Gene names are the mouse ones. Coverage ceases 1 residue before the CDR3 finishes, and the germline J gene fills in the end. The rearrangement uses TRBV15 and TRBJ2-5; D possibly corresponds to TRBD2 (7 bases). The CDR3 extends over 14 amino acids. Per the germline V gene, CDR1 is SGHND and CDR2 is FRSKSL. V dropped 3 bases and J dropped 2 bases, with 9 bases sitting between them. The CDR3 loop reads CASSFGGLQDTQYF. The sequenced part of the CDR3 DNA is TGTGCCAGCAGTTTCGGGGGGCTCCAAGACACCCAGTAC.

As to this clone: The listed genes are named as in mouse. The sequenced CDR3 bases are TGTGCAAGCAGCTTAGAGACAGAACAAGACACCCAGTAC. Its translation: CASSLETEQDTQY. The entire CDR3 protein reads CASSLETEQDTQYF. The chain combines TRBV16 with TRBJ2-5; D is possibly TRBD1 (5 bases). The CDR3 end falls 1 residue outside the read, so it is completed with the germline J gene. CDR3 length: 14 residues. Per the germline V gene, CDR1 is SGHSA and CDR2 is FRNQAP. Trimming took off 0 bases at V and 3 bases at J, with 7 bases between the two ends.

In the case of this clone: The genes are named according to mouse. The CDR3 is cut off 1 residue early in the read; its end comes from the germline J gene. The chain combines TRBV19 with TRBJ1-1, with 10 nucleotides matching TRBD1. V shed 6 bases and J 5 bases; nucleotides not matched to a gene: 4. This CDR3 has 13 residues. Germline assignment: CDR1 FNHDT and CDR2 SITEND (reference sequence). The part of the CDR3 DNA that was read is TGTGCCAGCACCAGGACAGGGGGAACAGAAGTCTTC. It yields the protein CASTRTGGTEVF. The whole CDR3 reads CASTRTGGTEVFF. The entire variable domain, with the rest obtained from reference TRBV19 and TRBJ1-1, is as follows: GGIITQTPKFLIGQEGQKLTLKCQQNFNHDTMYWYRQDSGKGLRLIYYSITENDLQKGDLSEGYDASREKKSSFSLTVTSAQKNEMAVFLCASTRTGGTEVFFGKGTRLTVV.

The sample holds a few counts of this clone. Gene and germline names: mouse. The read ends 1 residue before the CDR3 terminus; that terminus is restored from the germline J gene. The rearrangement joins TRBV1 to TRBJ1-4; 8 positions agree with TRBD1. Trimming at V came to 0 bases and at J to 5 bases, leaving 5 bases not matched to a gene. Germline assignment: CDR1 NSQYPW and CDR2 LRSPGD (reference sequence). The CDR3 totals 16 residues. The CDR3 protein is CTCSADNRGRNERLFF. CDR3 bases read: TGCACCTGCAGTGCAGATAACAGGGGGAGAAACGAAAGATTATTT.

On this clone: Gene names follow the mouse nomenclature. The sequence runs out 1 residue before the end of the CDR3; the remainder is reconstructed from the germline J gene. The gene calls are TRBV19 and TRBJ1-2, with D possibly TRBD1 on 6 matching bases. Trimming took off 3 bases at V and 5 bases at J, with 11 bases between the two ends. The CDR3 sequence is 13 residues long. Germline CDR1 FNHDT, CDR2 SITEND (reference sequence). The CDR3 sequence: CASSSQGWSDYTF. CDR3 bases read: TGTGCCAGCAGTAGCCAGGGGTGGTCCGACTACACC.

This clone turned up a few times. Each gene name is a mouse one. The read halts 1 residue ahead of the CDR3 end, with the missing end drawn from the germline J gene. This chain links TRBV1 with TRBJ2-7; D gene ambiguous. The CDR3 length is 12 residues. V lost 4 bases and J lost 0, with 4 bases in between. Germline V CDR1 and CDR2: NSQYPW, LRSPGD (reference sequence). The DNA read from the CDR3 is TGCACCTGCAGTGACCTCTCCTATGAACAGTAC. Its protein product is CTCSDLSYEQY. The entire CDR3 reads CTCSDLSYEQYF.

As concerns this clone: Mouse names are used for the genes. The sequence runs out 1 residue before the end of the CDR3; the remainder is reconstructed from the germline J gene. J is TRBJ1-2 and V is TRBV31; possibly TRBD1 for D (6 bases). V dropped 0 bases and J dropped 0 bases, with 8 bases sitting between them. Per germline, CDR1 GKSSPN and CDR2 SITVG. This CDR3 has 14 residues. Partial CDR3 DNA: TGTGCCTGGAGTCTAGGGGGGGCAAACTCCGACTACACC. Residues: CAWSLGGANSDYT. The entire CDR3 is CAWSLGGANSDYTF.

With respect to this clone: Each gene name is a mouse one. The read halts 1 residue ahead of the CDR3 end, with the missing end drawn from the germline J gene. The genes are TRBV20 and TRBJ2-2; 8 bases align to TRBD2. The CDR3 sequence is 14 residues long. Germline CDR1 GFQATS, CDR2 STVNSAI. J lost 4 bases, V lost 0 bases, and 1 base had no gene match. This CDR3 is CGARDWGATGQLYF. The sequenced part of the CDR3 DNA is TGTGGTGCTAGGGACTGGGGGGCCACCGGGCAGCTCTAC.

Note on this clone: Gene labels here are mouse ones. The read halts 1 residue ahead of the CDR3 end, with the missing end drawn from the germline J gene. J is TRBJ2-2 and V is TRBV26; 10 nucleotides agree with TRBD2. After removal of 0 bases from V and 4 bases from J, the junction contained 2 bases not matched to a gene. The germline V gene encodes CDR1 KGHPV and CDR2 FQNQEV (reference sequence). This CDR3 contains 16 residues. Incomplete CDR3 DNA: TGTGCCAGCAGTCTGTCCTGGGGGGGCAGCACCGGGCAGCTCTAC. It specifies CASSLSWGGSTGQLY. The full CDR3 sequence reads CASSLSWGGSTGQLYF.

Comments on this clone: Gene names refer to mouse genes. The read terminates 1 residue ahead of where the CDR3 ends, so the germline J gene completes it. This sequence joins TRBV1 and TRBJ2-3, with D possibly TRBD1 on 6 matching bases. The CDR3 has 12 amino acids. Trimming shortened V by 4 bases and J by 5 bases, and 7 bases separated the two germline ends. Per the germline V gene, CDR1 is NSQYPW and CDR2 is LRSPGD (reference sequence). CDR3 DNA (partial): TGCACCTGCAGTGAACAGGGAGAAACGCTGTAT. Amino acids: CTCSEQGETLY. The whole CDR3 protein reads CTCSEQGETLYF.

Concerning this clone: Gene labels here are mouse ones. The read ends 1 residue shy of where the CDR3 ends; the end is completed using the germline J gene. This chain connects TRBV19 to TRBJ1-1, with 9 bases lining up with TRBD1. V gave up 5 bases and J gave up 0 bases; unmatched junction bases: 5. Germline-derived CDR1 and CDR2 are FNHDT and SITEND (reference sequence). This CDR3 region has 15 residues. Incomplete CDR3 DNA: TGTGCCAGCAGCCCCGGGACAGGGACAAACACAGAAGTCTTC. Translated: CASSPGTGTNTEVF. The complete CDR3 reads CASSPGTGTNTEVFF.

This clone was detected only a few times. Genes here carry mouse names. Read data end 1 residue before the CDR3 end; the end is taken from the germline J gene. The V and J genes are TRBV26 and TRBJ1-2, with D hard to call. Germline V gene data show CDR1 as KGHPV and CDR2 as FQNQEV (reference sequence). The ends were cut back, 0 bases at V and 3 bases at J, with 2 bases in the middle. The CDR3 consists of 12 residues. The CDR3 loop is CASSLSHSDYTF. The part of the CDR3 DNA that was read is TGTGCCAGCAGTCTGTCGCACTCCGACTACACC.

As concerns this clone: Mouse gene names and germline throughout. The read stops 1 residue short of the end of the CDR3; the missing end is completed from the germline J gene. J is TRBJ1-1 and V is TRBV26, with TRBD1 identical over 10 bases. Trimming cost V 2 bases and J 1 base; bases outside gene matches: 1. This CDR3 is 15 amino acids long. Germline CDR1 and CDR2: KGHPV and FQNQEV (reference sequence). The CDR3 bases that were read are TGTGCCAGCAGTCTGGGACAGGGGGAAAACACAGAAGTCTTC. It encodes CASSLGQGENTEVF. In full, the CDR3 reads CASSLGQGENTEVFF.

Concerning this clone itself: Gene names are mouse gene names. The read terminates 1 residue ahead of where the CDR3 ends, so the germline J gene completes it. This sequence joins TRBV13-1 and TRBJ1-3; TRBD1 is a possible D gene (6 bases). Germline lookup yields CDR1 NSHNY and CDR2 SYGAGN. The V end lost 2 bases, the J end lost 0 bases, and 6 bases lay between the germline ends. The CDR3 sequence is 14 residues long. This CDR3 is CASSDRGSGNTLYF. CDR3 DNA, as far as it was read: TGTGCCAGCAGTGACAGGGGTTCTGGAAATACGCTCTAT.

This clone has only a few counts. The gene symbols are mouse symbols. Sequencing ends 1 residue short of the CDR3 end; the germline J gene provides the rest. The genes are TRBV3 and TRBJ2-5; D gene ambiguous. Looked up from germline, CDR1 is SNHLY and CDR2 is FYNGKV (reference sequence). The CDR3 has 11 residues. Between the trimmed V and J ends, which lost 2 bases and 6 bases, there was a span of 3 bases. Here the CDR3 reads CASSLWDTQYF. The CDR3 bases that were read are TGTGCCAGCAGCTTATGGGACACCCAGTAC.

Details on this clone: Any gene name here is a mouse gene name. The CDR3 end is not reached by the read, which stops 1 residue before it; the germline J gene fills it in. V gene TRBV13-2 combines with J gene TRBJ1-4, with D possibly being TRBD1 (5 bases). From germline, CDR1 is NNHNN and CDR2 SYGAGS (reference sequence). The CDR3 covers 16 residues. The V gene lost 0 bases and the J gene lost 0 bases, with 9 bases spanning the gap. The CDR3 bases that were read are TGTGCCAGCGGTGATGCGCAGGGTATTTCCAACGAAAGATTATTT. Protein product: CASGDAQGISNERLF. The whole CDR3 region reads CASGDAQGISNERLFF.

Of note for this clone: The gene names here belong to mouse. The CDR3 end is not reached by the read, which stops 1 residue before it; the germline J gene fills it in. The chain recombines TRBV26 with TRBJ2-4, with a tentative D call TRBD2 (5 bases). The germline gives CDR1 KGHPV, CDR2 FQNQEV (reference sequence). The length of the CDR3 is 13 residues. V lost 7 bases and J 0 bases, leaving 8 bases between the germline ends. The CDR3 is CASTWVSQNTLYF. The sequenced CDR3 bases are TGTGCCAGCACCTGGGTTAGTCAAAACACCTTGTAC.

Concerning this clone itself: The genes are named according to mouse. The CDR3 end is not reached by the read, which stops 1 residue before it; the germline J gene fills it in. This chain joins TRBV26 and TRBJ1-1; a possible D gene is TRBD1 (6 bases). CDR1 is KGHPV, CDR2 FQNQEV, per germline (reference sequence). The V end was cut by 6 bases, the J end by 10 bases, with 15 bases between. There are 12 residues in the CDR3. The CDR3 loop reads CASREGGTRVFF. The CDR3 DNA, read in part, is TGTGCCAGCAGGGAGGGGGGGACTCGAGTCTTC.

Turning to this clone: Genes here carry mouse names. The read gets to within 1 residue of the CDR3 end, and the germline J gene fills in the rest. This sequence joins TRBV13-2 and TRBJ1-2; no firm D call. Per the germline V gene, CDR1 is NNHNN and CDR2 is SYGAGS (reference sequence). Trimming removed 0 bases at V and 4 bases at J, with 7 bases between. This CDR3 contains 13 residues. The CDR3 DNA, read in part, is TGTGCCAGCGGTGATGGGGAGGGCTCCGACTACACC. Amino acid sequence: CASGDGEGSDYT. The complete CDR3 protein is CASGDGEGSDYTF.

On this clone itself: The genes are named according to mouse. The sequenced fragment ends 1 residue before the CDR3 boundary, so the rest is inferred from the germline J gene. The rearrangement joins TRBV13-2 to TRBJ1-3, with unresolved D. CDR1 and CDR2 (germline): NNHNN, SYGAGS (reference sequence). The CDR3 consists of 15 residues. V lost 5 bases to trimming and J lost 2 bases, with 14 bases between them. CDR3 in amino acids: CASGATGWAGNTLYF. The covered CDR3 bases are TGTGCCAGCGGGGCGACGGGGTGGGCTGGAAATACGCTCTAT.

A remark on this clone: Mouse germline and gene names are used. The CDR3 goes on 1 residue after the read ends, and that part is filled in from the germline J gene. The chain recombines TRBV26 with TRBJ2-3; 7 positions match TRBD2. The CDR3 covers 15 residues. After removal of 4 bases from V and 0 bases from J, the junction contained 4 bases not matched to a gene. Germline V gene sequence: CDR1 KGHPV, CDR2 FQNQEV (reference sequence). The CDR3 sequence: CASSPTGHSAETLYF. CDR3 DNA (partial): TGTGCCAGCAGTCCGACTGGGCATAGTGCAGAAACGCTGTAT.

In the case of this clone: Gene names are the mouse ones. The CDR3 end falls 1 residue outside the read, so it is completed with the germline J gene. V usage is TRBV26 and J usage is TRBJ1-1; D possibly corresponds to TRBD1 (5 bases). Germline CDR1 reads KGHPV; CDR2 reads FQNQEV (reference sequence). This CDR3 has 14 amino acids. V lost 3 bases and J 4 bases, leaving 12 bases between the germline ends. CDR3 DNA, as far as it was read: TGTGCCAGCAGTCTCGGGGGACGGGGCACAGAAGTCTTC. Its translation: CASSLGGRGTEVF. The CDR3 as a whole reads CASSLGGRGTEVFF.

This clone has a handful of counts. Gene names refer to mouse genes. The sequenced fragment ends 1 residue before the CDR3 boundary, so the rest is inferred from the germline J gene. The rearrangement joins TRBV31 to TRBJ2-7; TRBD1 matches at 7 bases. CDR3 size: 12 residues. Trimming took 3 bases from V and 4 from J; bases not matched to a gene: 3. Germline CDR1 is GKSSPN and CDR2 is SITVG. The sequenced part of the CDR3 DNA is TGTGCCTGGAGCCCGACAGGGTATGAACAGTAC. Residues: CAWSPTGYEQY. The CDR3 reads in full as CAWSPTGYEQYF.

Regarding this clone: The germline and genes are mouse ones. Read coverage stops 1 residue before the CDR3 terminus; the germline J gene supplies the remainder. The chain joins TRBV12-2 to TRBJ2-1; 8 bases are shared with TRBD2. J was trimmed by 7 bases and V by 0 bases; bases with no gene match: 4. The CDR3 runs to 14 residues. Germline V gene sequence: CDR1 SGHLS, CDR2 HYDKME. This CDR3 reads CASSLGGAGAEQFF. CDR3 DNA (partial): TGTGCCAGCTCTCTCGGGGGGGCTGGGGCTGAGCAGTTC.

Notes on this clone: The listed genes are named as in mouse. Read data end 1 residue before the CDR3 end; the end is taken from the germline J gene. This chain joins TRBV31 and TRBJ2-3, with 7 bases aligning to TRBD2. Germline-derived CDR1 and CDR2 are GKSSPN and SITVG. J gave up 0 bases and V 3 bases, and 3 bases lay outside the gene matches. This CDR3 region has 14 residues. The sequenced CDR3 bases are TGTGCCTGGAGGACTGGGATTAGTGCAGAAACGCTGTAT. Its protein product is CAWRTGISAETLY. In full, the CDR3 is CAWRTGISAETLYF.

As regards this clone: The listed genes are named as in mouse. Read coverage stops 1 residue before the CDR3 terminus; the germline J gene supplies the remainder. The chain couples TRBV19 to TRBJ1-6, with TRBD1 as a possible D gene (6 bases). TRBJ1-6 is an open reading frame, and its role is uncertain. V lost 4 bases and J lost 5, with 7 bases in between. CDR3 size: 13 residues. Germline V CDR1 and CDR2: FNHDT, SITEND (reference sequence). The CDR3 reads CASSWDNNSPLYF. The CDR3 bases that were read are TGTGCCAGCAGTTGGGACAATAATTCGCCCCTCTAC.

To note about this clone: Mouse names are used for the genes. The read is 1 residue too short to cover the CDR3 end, so that end is filled in from the germline J gene. V usage is TRBV1 and J usage is TRBJ2-4, with TRBD2 identical over 8 bases. The CDR3 contains 16 residues. From germline, CDR1 is NSQYPW and CDR2 LRSPGD (reference sequence). Trimming at V came to 0 bases and at J to 0 bases, leaving 2 bases not matched to a gene. This CDR3 reads CTCSADWGGSQNTLYF. CDR3 DNA, as far as it was read: TGCACCTGCAGTGCAGATTGGGGGGGGAGTCAAAACACCTTGTAC.

Regarding this clone: Gene names are the mouse ones. The covered CDR3 bases are TGTGCAAGCAGCTTAGATAACAGTCAAAACACCTTGTAC. Translating it yields CASSLDNSQNTLY. The entire CDR3 reads CASSLDNSQNTLYF. The J gene is TRBJ2-4, the V gene TRBV16, with D unresolved. The CDR3 end is not reached by the read, which stops 1 residue before it; the germline J gene fills it in. CDR1 and CDR2 (germline): SGHSA, FRNQAP. V was pared by 0 bases and J by 0 bases, with 4 bases between. The CDR3 sequence is 14 residues long.

In the case of this clone: Gene names are the mouse ones. The read gets to within 1 residue of the CDR3 end, and the germline J gene fills in the rest. V is TRBV19 and J is TRBJ1-3; 10 nucleotides agree with TRBD1. Germline CDR1 is FNHDT and CDR2 is SITEND (reference sequence). The J segment lost 3 bases and the V segment lost 2 bases, leaving 5 bases of the junction unmatched. The CDR3 consists of 16 residues. The CDR3 loop reads CASSIIGTGVGNTLYF. The CDR3 DNA, read in part, is TGTGCCAGCAGTATCATCGGGACAGGGGTTGGAAATACGCTCTAT.

Details on this clone: Gene names and germline refer to mouse. The CDR3 extends 1 residue past the end of the read, so its final part is completed from the germline J gene. The J gene is TRBJ2-7, the V gene TRBV16; 12 bases line up with TRBD2. This CDR3 contains 15 residues. V lost 4 bases to trimming and J lost 3 bases; unmatched junction nucleotides: 4. The germline gives CDR1 SGHSA, CDR2 FRNQAP. CDR3 in amino acids: CASSSGTGGHYEQYF. Incomplete CDR3 DNA: TGTGCAAGCAGCTCCGGGACTGGGGGGCACTATGAACAGTAC.

Comment on this clone: Genes here carry mouse names. The read ends 1 residue early relative to the CDR3; the germline J gene fills the gap. Other DNA sequences from this sample encode an identical CDR3 as well. This chain links TRBV13-3 with TRBJ2-3, with a possible D match to TRBD2 (5 bases). CDR3 length: 16 amino acids. V was cut by 3 bases and J by 1 base, with 15 bases left in between. Per the germline V gene, CDR1 is NNHDY and CDR2 is SYVADS. The CDR3 spells CASSGWGGAGAETLYF. The covered CDR3 bases are TGTGCCAGCAGTGGGTGGGGTGGCGCGGGTGCAGAAACGCTGTAT.

Details on this clone: Gene and germline names: mouse. The read gets to within 1 residue of the CDR3 end, and the germline J gene fills in the rest. The chain is built from TRBV12-2 and TRBJ2-3; TRBD1 agrees at 8 bases. The V and J ends lost 2 bases and 2 bases, in that order; junction bases with no gene match: 5. The CDR3 is 15 amino acids. Per the germline V gene, CDR1 is SGHLS and CDR2 is HYDKME. CDR3 residues: CASSRQGFYAETLYF. CDR3 DNA (partial): TGTGCCAGCTCTCGACAGGGGTTTTATGCAGAAACGCTGTAT.